This record looks at one T cell receptor (beta chain) sequence and its context. This clone was found a few times. It lacks a known antigen. There are no base qualities to consult, and no much larger clone falls within one base. TCRbeta CDR3 regions were amplified from genomic DNA using the immunoSEQ Assay, a bias-controlled multiplex PCR. The original methods were these. The number of nucleated cells in each sample was estimated by amplification of reference gene primers within the assay. Sequence reads were collapsed and filtered to measure the absolute abundance of every unique TCRbeta CDR3 rearrangement. For each sample, productive Simpson clonality was calculated by taking the square root of Simpson's diversity index across productive rearrangements. Here the immuneACCESS table is served through TCRdb, limited to in-frame sequences with V and J called. Missing clones are a known gap in these copies; in checked studies unresolved V genes cover under half, and the rest lacks a known reason. V and J calls and clone size are copied from that table; D and trimming were computed from the DNA. This sample has hundreds of thousands of clones in its table, and 88% of those were observed once. Roughly 12% of the sample is taken by the ten largest.

CDR1 and CDR2 are drawn from the germline V gene: SGDLS, YYNGEE. The CDR3 runs 14 residues from the cysteine to the phenylalanine. CDR3 DNA is the only sequence kept; it has 42 bases, read in frame from the first base. The junction shows trimming of 0 bases on V and 10 bases on J, plus 14 bases between the germline ends. These data come from a study of blood T cell repertoires in COVID-19 (dated by TCRdb to the early 2020s). For the study in its entirety: Samples from collaborators originated in the United States, Italy and Spain and spanned both the acute and convalescent phases of COVID-19. Deeply sampled blood TCRbeta repertoires from subjects exposed to, actively infected with, or recovered from COVID-19 were included in the dataset. Samples came from the ongoing ImmuneRACE study (first 160 participants) plus 1,254 subjects from 6 global collaborators. The repertoires were released in a freely available public database intended as a resource for research on the immune response to SARS-CoV-2. Where HLA class I and class II types were available, the types were taken from metadata supplied by the sample provider, not from assay-based typing. The material from the prospective study consisted of cDNA or gDNA derived from T cells, B-cell-depleted T cells, or PBMCs. The sample metadata nearly always contained a de-identified subject ID, COVID-19 status, age in years and sex.

One collaborating source in Seattle enrolled patients while the patients were actively infected and followed the patients over time throughout the course of disease. Collaborating institutions collected whole blood in K2EDTA tubes following their own protocols. For TCRbeta analysis, collaborator samples were shipped as frozen whole blood, as isolated PBMCs, or as DNA extracted from either sample type. General findings and caveats noted by the study authors: The amount of clinical and demographic metadata varied by source and participant and was provided uncurated.

The sequencing input was peripheral blood. The TCR was taken from a woman between 50 and 59 years old with COVID-19, enrolled during active disease. The V and J segments used are TRBV9 and TRBJ2-1; the D region possibly corresponds to TRBD2 (6 bases align). The encoded CDR3 is CASSVGGSGGEQFF. The DNA sequence is given as TGTGCCAGCAGCGTAGGAGGTAGCGGAGGGGAGCAGTTCTTC.